The clone carrying this T cell receptor beta chain was counted at least ten times. Its antigen remains unknown. This entry is derived from a study of T cells in Graves' hyperthyroidism and ophthalmopathy. Study outcomes and limitations: Peripheral blood also featured most of the thyroid clonotypes expanded above 0.001.

On the basis of clinical symptoms, serum thyroxine and TRAb, thyroid ultrasound and orbital computed tomography, diagnoses were made. Germline-derived CDR1 and CDR2 are GTSNPN and SVGIG (reference sequence). This CDR3 is built from 14 residues. Trimming pared 3 bases from V and 5 bases from J, leaving 14 bases between. The CDR3 regions of TCR beta were amplified from RNA transcripts. Primed by the HTBI set, a first-round RT-PCR was run on the TCR CDR3. MiXCR, applied by TCRdb to the multiplex PCR reads, yields one record per CDR3 protein. Counted here are about 500,000 distinct CDR3 sequences, about a sixth occurring once; the ten biggest clones make up roughly 18%.

The chain has TRBV30 and TRBJ1-5; D possibly corresponds to TRBD1 (5 bases). This receptor was taken from a woman between 18 and 30 years old with Graves' ophthalmopathy. Sequencing input: blood. CDR3 amino acids: CAWSRDLTDQPQHF. The CDR3 DNA follows: TGTGCCTGGAGCCGGGACTTGACCGATCAGCCCCAGCATTTT.